Listed here are 18 T cell receptor beta chains from one sample, sequenced in a study of blood T cell repertoires in COVID-19 (TCRdb year 2020). Receptor libraries were prepared by the immunoSEQ multiplex PCR assay. TCRdb's version of the immuneACCESS table is confined to in-frame rearrangements and falls short of the full clone set. An unresolved V gene accounts for under half of the shortfall where checked; the remainder is of unknown origin. In all, the sample holds approximately 140,000 clones, and roughly 76% of those were seen once. The ten biggest clones cover approximately 8.4% of the sample. Specimen: peripheral blood. Receptor source: a human donor with acute or convalescent COVID-19. The donor label of this sample is uncertain.

V gene TRBV7-9 combines with J gene TRBJ1-2; D may be TRBD1 (6 bases). The CDR3 covers 13 residues. CDR1 is SEHNR and CDR2 is FQNEAQ in the germline V gene (reference sequence). V lost 5 bases and J lost 4, with 11 bases in between. The CDR3 loop reads CASSRDNPYGYTF. In DNA, the CDR3 is TGTGCCAGCAGCCGGGACAACCCCTATGGCTACACCTTC.

This clone turned up a few times. This chain connects TRBV27 to TRBJ1-2, with 7 bases aligning to TRBD1. Germline-derived CDR1 and CDR2 are MNHEY and SMNVEV (reference sequence). The CDR3 length is 17 residues. V lost 0 bases to trimming and J lost 6 bases; unmatched junction nucleotides: 13. The CDR3 sequence: CASSLSPTGTRQDGYTF. CDR3 nucleotides: TGTGCCAGCAGTTTATCCCCGACAGGGACAAGACAGGATGGCTACACCTTC.

This chain joins TRBV7-2 and TRBJ2-5; perhaps TRBD2 as D (6 bases). The germline gives CDR1 SGHTA, CDR2 FQGNSA. Trimming took 0 bases from V and 7 from J, leaving 18 bases between them. The CDR3 spans 16 residues. This CDR3 reads CASSLAARGGRWTQYF. The CDR3 DNA sequence: TGTGCCAGCAGCTTAGCGGCGCGTGGAGGGCGGTGGACCCAGTACTTC.

The rearrangement uses TRBV9 and TRBJ2-7, with 10 positions matching TRBD1. The CDR3 spans 16 residues. Germline CDR1 and CDR2: SGDLS and YYNGEE. With V trimmed by 1 base and J by 4 bases, 8 bases remained unmatched. Here the CDR3 DNA reads TGTGCCAGCAGCGTAACGTCTGGACAGGGGGTGTACGAGCAGTACTTC. Translating gives CASSVTSGQGVYEQYF.

This chain links TRBV6-5 with TRBJ2-5; D is unclear. The ends were cut back, 0 bases at V and 3 bases at J, with 5 bases in the middle. The CDR3 spans 13 residues. Germline CDR1 and CDR2: MNHEY and SVGAGI. CDR3 region: CASSYSREETQYF. The CDR3 coding sequence is TGTGCCAGCAGTTACTCGAGAGAAGAGACCCAGTACTTC.

The chain employs TRBV9 and TRBJ2-6; D gene unclear. Deletions cut 4 bases from V and 0 bases from J, with 5 bases between. The CDR3 totals 14 residues. Germline V CDR1 and CDR2: SGDLS, YYNGEE. CDR3 amino acids: CASSYSSGANVLTF. The CDR3 DNA sequence: TGTGCCAGCAGCTACAGCTCTGGGGCCAACGTCCTGACTTTC.

The chain is built from TRBV6-5 and TRBJ1-2; unclear D gene. Germline lookup yields CDR1 MNHEY and CDR2 SVGAGI. This CDR3 is 14 amino acids long. V was cut by 8 bases and J by 3 bases, with 16 bases left in between. The CDR3 loop is CASAISTVDYGYTF. CDR3 DNA: TGTGCCAGCGCCATATCAACAGTGGACTATGGCTACACCTTC.

This chain uses TRBV23-1 with TRBJ1-3; D is undetermined. TRBV23-1 is placed among ORFs of uncertain function. The CDR3 spans 16 residues. The V and J ends lost 0 bases and 0 bases respectively, with 9 bases between them. In DNA, the CDR3 is TGCGCCAGCAGTCAATCGAACAACTACTCTGGAAACACCATATATTTT. This codes for CASSQSNNYSGNTIYF.

In this sample, this clone turned up a few times. V and J are TRBV27 and TRBJ1-1; 9 nucleotides match TRBD1. Germline V gene sequence: CDR1 MNHEY, CDR2 SMNVEV (reference sequence). This CDR3 has 13 residues. The V segment lost 8 bases and the J segment 5 bases; nucleotides outside the gene matches: 6. CDR3 protein: CASSFGTGTEAFF. In nucleotides, the CDR3 is TGTGCCAGCTCTTTTGGGACAGGGACTGAAGCTTTCTTT.

V is TRBV2 and J is TRBJ2-7; perhaps TRBD1 as D (5 bases). The CDR3 covers 15 residues. Germline-derived CDR1 and CDR2 are SNHLY and FYNNEI. The V gene lost 3 bases and the J gene lost 2 bases, with 14 bases spanning the gap. Written as DNA, the CDR3 is TGTGCCAGCAGTGACCTTGGGGCAGGGACCTACGAGCAGTACTTC. It specifies CASSDLGAGTYEQYF.

This clone was counted a single time. The V gene is TRBV5-5, the J gene TRBJ2-7, with TRBD2 identical over 10 bases. V was clipped by 4 bases and J by 6 bases; unmatched bases: 4. The germline V gene encodes CDR1 SGHKS and CDR2 YYEKEE (reference sequence). The CDR3 spans 13 residues. The chain's CDR3 is CASSMGLASEQYV. The DNA for the CDR3 is TGTGCCAGCAGCATGGGACTAGCGTCCGAGCAGTACGTC.

The gene calls are TRBV2 and TRBJ2-5; a weak D match, TRBD2 (6 bases). The CDR3 extends over 14 amino acids. Trimming removed 11 bases at V and 1 base at J, with 17 bases between. Germline loops: CDR1 SNHLY, CDR2 FYNNEI. The CDR3, as DNA: TGTGCCCTCTCTGGGCGGGGCCTCCAAGAGACCCAGTACTTC. This gives the protein CALSGRGLQETQYF.

The chain carries TRBV6-5 and TRBJ2-3; TRBD2 aligns across 9 bases. There are 12 residues in the CDR3. Per germline, CDR1 MNHEY and CDR2 SVGAGI. Unmatched junction bases numbered 3, after V lost 6 bases and J lost 8 bases. CDR3 sequence (DNA): TGTGCCAGCAGAAAAGCGGGAGGTACGCAGTATTTT. Translated: CASRKAGGTQYF.

V and J are TRBV4-1 and TRBJ1-1, with D possibly being TRBD1 (5 bases). In germline, CDR1 is MGHRA, CDR2 YSYEKL. The CDR3 loop spans 16 amino acids. V shed 0 bases and J shed 0 bases, with 11 bases lying between them. Here the CDR3 reads CASSQDGGLMNTEAFF. The DNA for the CDR3 is TGCGCCAGCAGCCAAGATGGGGGACTGATGAACACTGAAGCTTTCTTT.

This rearrangement joins TRBV6-1 to TRBJ1-2; D unresolved. The CDR3 is 14 amino acids. V lost 2 bases and J 8 bases, leaving 15 bases between the germline ends. The germline CDR1 and CDR2 sequences are MNHNS and SASEGT. The CDR3 protein is CASSELPGSVGYTF. CDR3 nucleotides: TGTGCCAGCAGTGAACTTCCGGGATCTGTCGGCTACACCTTC.

V and J are TRBV10-2 and TRBJ2-1; 7 bases fit TRBD2. Germline CDR1 reads WSHSY; CDR2 reads SAAADI. With 2 bases clipped from V and 4 bases from J, the junction kept 5 bases outside the gene matches. This CDR3 comprises 15 residues. The CDR3 nucleotides read TGCGCCAGCAGTGAGGAAATAGCGGGTTACAATGAGCAGTTCTTC. Amino acids: CASSEEIAGYNEQFF.

J is TRBJ2-3 and V is TRBV7-2, with a possible D match to TRBD2 (5 bases). The CDR3 sequence is 14 residues long. The V and J ends lost 6 bases and 2 bases respectively, with 12 bases between them. In germline, CDR1 is SGHTA, CDR2 FQGNSA. The CDR3 bases are TGTGCCAGCAGAAAAGGACTTACCACAGATACGCAGTATTTT. Translating gives CASRKGLTTDTQYF.

The V call is TRBV3-1 (or the pseudogene TRBV3-2), the J call TRBJ1-2, with a possible D match to TRBD1 (6 bases). V lost 4 bases, J lost 8 bases, and 14 bases lay in between. CDR3 length equals 13 residues. CDR1 LGHDT and CDR2 YNNKEL come from the germline V gene (reference sequence). The CDR3 sequence: CASSLQGRDGYTF. In nucleotides, the CDR3 is TGTGCCAGCAGCCTACAGGGACGTGACGGCTACACCTTC.